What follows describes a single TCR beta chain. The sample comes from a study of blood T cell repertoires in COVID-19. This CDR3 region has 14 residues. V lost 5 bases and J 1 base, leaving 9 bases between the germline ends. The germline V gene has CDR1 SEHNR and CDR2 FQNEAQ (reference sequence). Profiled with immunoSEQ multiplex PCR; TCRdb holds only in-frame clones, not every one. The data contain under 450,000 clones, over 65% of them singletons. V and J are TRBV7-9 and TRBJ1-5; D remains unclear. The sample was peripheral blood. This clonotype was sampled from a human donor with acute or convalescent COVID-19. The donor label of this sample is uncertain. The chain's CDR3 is CASSPGFSNQPQHF. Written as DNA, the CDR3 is TGTGCCAGCAGCCCGGGATTCAGCAATCAGCCCCAGCATTTT.